Listed below are T cell receptor beta chains from one sample, sequenced in a study of T cell repertoires in ileal Crohn's disease. Produced via immunoSEQ multiplex PCR; TCRdb's table is partial and in-frame only. The sample holds several thousand clones, 65% to 80% seen once. Sequenced material: ileal tissue. The receptors derive from an adult with Crohn's disease. Each CDR3 is given with its conserved first and last residue. Fields, in order: J gene, D gene, V gene, clone size, CDR3 protein, CDR3 DNA. The D gene is left open where the match is weak. Clone size is given for some rows only: seen once, a few or many times, or a class if the clone is expanded.

TRBJ2-7 | - | TRBV25-1 | - | CASSERLEREQYF | TGTGCCAGCAGTGAACGACTAGAGCGGGAGCAGTACTTC
TRBJ2-5 | TRBD1 | TRBV4-1 | - | CASSGRGTGKKETQYF | TGCGCCAGCAGCGGACGGGGGACAGGGAAAAAAGAGACCCAGTACTTC
TRBJ2-2 | - | TRBV5-6 | - | CASSSLYDRGGTGELFF | TGTGCCAGCAGCTCCCTTTACGACAGGGGAGGGACCGGGGAGCTGTTTTTT
TRBJ1-2 | - | TRBV30 | - | CATLTRRGFGYGYTF | TGTGCCACGCTCACCAGGAGGGGTTTCGGCTATGGCTACACCTTC
TRBJ2-7 | - | TRBV5-1 | - | CASSLALSGSYEQYF | TGCGCCAGCAGCTTGGCCCTTTCAGGTTCATACGAGCAGTACTTC
TRBJ1-1 | TRBD1 | TRBV10-3 | - | CAISGGQGGFTEAFF | TGTGCCATCAGTGGGGGACAGGGAGGGTTCACTGAAGCTTTCTTT
TRBJ1-5 | TRBD1 | TRBV2 | - | CASQTGGFNQPQHF | TGTGCCAGCCAGACAGGGGGCTTCAATCAGCCCCAGCATTTT
TRBJ2-2 | - | TRBV29-1 | once | CSVGGGGTGELFF | TGCAGCGTTGGAGGGGGGGGCACCGGGGAGCTGTTTTTT
TRBJ2-1 | TRBD2 | TRBV4-2 | - | CASSQDLLAGVNEQFF | TGTGCCAGCAGCCAAGATCTTCTAGCGGGGGTCAATGAGCAGTTCTTC
TRBJ1-6 | TRBD1 | TRBV10-1 | - | CASSEYRGSPLHF | TGCGCCAGCAGTGAGTACAGGGGATCACCCCTCCACTTT
TRBJ2-3 | TRBD1 | TRBV5-6 | - | CASRLTGVPRTDTQYF | TGTGCCAGCAGACTGACAGGGGTCCCCCGCACAGATACGCAGTATTTT
TRBJ1-5 | - | TRBV19 | - | CASTDRNQPQHF | TGTGCCAGTACCGACAGAAATCAGCCCCAGCATTTT
TRBJ2-1 | TRBD2 | TRBV5-1 | - | CASKTSGSSYNEQFF | TGCGCCAGCAAAACTAGCGGGAGCTCCTACAATGAGCAGTTCTTC
TRBJ2-5 | TRBD2 | TRBV5-4 | - | CASSSQGAGAKQETQYF | TGTGCCAGCAGCTCCCAAGGAGCGGGAGCGAAGCAAGAGACCCAGTACTTC
TRBJ1-1 | TRBD1 | TRBV2 | - | CASSVRRGQVGSGEAFF | TGTGCCAGCAGTGTTCGCAGGGGGCAGGTGGGTTCCGGTGAAGCTTTCTTT